This TCR beta chain is drawn from a study of beta chain features in type 1 diabetes. Findings of the study overall: Since sequencing was performed on cDNA, cells with high TCR expression could be over-represented.

Expressed TCRB transcripts were sequenced because the entire RNA isolate underwent reverse transcription. The protocol was immunoSEQ multiplex PCR, while the TCRdb copy is restricted to in-frame clones and leaves out a portion. The table shows about 360,000 clones, with roughly 12% occurring only once. V was cut by 2 bases and J by 3 bases, with 16 bases left in between. This CDR3 region has 16 residues. In germline, CDR1 is SGDLS, CDR2 YYNGEE. This clone has a handful of counts. Its target is not known. CD4+ naive, central memory, regulatory and stem cell-like memory cells were sorted via CD45RO/CCR7/CD25/CD127/CD95/CD27.

Specimen: naive CD4+ T cells from blood. The TCR was taken from a man aged 18 to 29 in good health. V is TRBV9 and J is TRBJ2-3; possible D gene TRBD2, 5 bases. The CDR3 DNA sequence: TGTGCCAGCAGCGTCGGAACTAGGCCGCAGACAGATACGCAGTATTTT. Translated: CASSVGTRPQTDTQYF.